One sample yielded the 5 T cell receptor beta chains listed below, sequenced in a study of T cells in Graves' hyperthyroidism and ophthalmopathy. It was RNA transcripts that yielded the amplified TCR beta CDR3 regions. HTBI primers were the set used in a first-round RT-PCR of the TCR CDR3. TCRdb reprocessed the multiplex PCR reads via MiXCR and lists one record per CDR3 protein. The table shows around 300,000 distinct CDR3 sequences, with approximately 15% occurring only once. Material: blood. The receptors derive from a woman aged 25 to 39 with Graves' hyperthyroidism.

This clonotype was counted many times. This chain uses TRBV12-3 or TRBV12-4 with TRBJ1-5, with TRBD1 identical over 7 bases. This CDR3 region has 16 residues. The ends lost 1 base at V and 3 bases at J; junction bases unmatched: 6. The CDR3 sequence is CASSLGDRANNQPQHF. CDR3 nucleotide sequence: TGTGCCAGCAGTTTAGGTGACAGGGCAAACAATCAGCCCCAGCATTTT.

The table lists this clonotype with many counts. The rearrangement uses TRBV6-1 and TRBJ2-3, with TRBD2 matching over 7 bases. The CDR3 is 14 residues long. Germline V gene data show CDR1 as MNHNS and CDR2 as SASEGT. After removal of 6 bases from V and 2 bases from J, the junction contained 5 bases not matched to a gene. The CDR3 reads CASRTGTTTDTQYF. The CDR3 coding sequence is TGTGCCAGCAGAACCGGGACTACCACAGATACGCAGTATTTT.

This chain links TRBV20-1 with TRBJ2-7, with TRBD2 matching over 8 bases. V lost 7 bases, J lost 6 bases, and 11 bases stayed unmatched. Germline assignment: CDR1 DFQATT and CDR2 SNEGSKA (reference sequence). The CDR3 consists of 13 residues. CDR3 sequence (DNA): TGCAGTGTTTCGAGCGGGAGTCCCCCCGAGCAGTACTTC. It encodes CSVSSGSPPEQYF.

Ten or more counts support this clonotype. V gene TRBV5-1 combines with J gene TRBJ2-3; 9 positions agree with TRBD1. The J segment lost 4 bases and the V segment lost 4 bases, leaving 7 bases of the junction unmatched. The CDR3 runs 15 residues. The germline CDR1 and CDR2 sequences are SGHRS and YFSETQ. In DNA form, the CDR3 reads TGCGCCAGCAGCCCCTACAGGGGGCGGGCAGATACGCAGTATTTT. Its protein product is CASSPYRGRADTQYF.

There are many counts of this clonotype. The rearrangement links TRBV7-2 to TRBJ2-7; D is unclear. CDR3 size: 12 residues. Trimming removed 4 bases at V and 6 bases at J, with 10 bases between. Germline V CDR1 and CDR2: SGHTA, FQGNSA. The CDR3 sequence is CASSSSLGEQYF. The CDR3 nucleotides are TGTGCCAGCAGCTCCTCCCTAGGCGAGCAGTACTTC. The entire variable domain, with the rest obtained from reference TRBV7-2 and TRBJ2-7, is as follows: GAGVSQSPSNKVTEKGKDVELRCDPISGHTALYWYRQSLGQGLEFLIYFQGNSAPDKSGLPSDRFSAERTGGSVSTLTIQRTQQEDSAVYLCASSSSLGEQYFGPGTRLTVT.